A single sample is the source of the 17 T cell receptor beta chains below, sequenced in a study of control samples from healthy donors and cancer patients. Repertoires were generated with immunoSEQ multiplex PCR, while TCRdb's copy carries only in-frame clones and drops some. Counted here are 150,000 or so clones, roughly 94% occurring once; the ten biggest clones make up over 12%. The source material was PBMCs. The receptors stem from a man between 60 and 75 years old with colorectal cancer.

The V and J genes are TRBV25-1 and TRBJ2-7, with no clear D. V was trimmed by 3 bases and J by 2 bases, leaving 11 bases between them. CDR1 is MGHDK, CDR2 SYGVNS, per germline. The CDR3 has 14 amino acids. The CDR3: CASSDPESTYEQYF. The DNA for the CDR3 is TGTGCCAGCAGTGATCCAGAAAGTACCTACGAGCAGTACTTC.

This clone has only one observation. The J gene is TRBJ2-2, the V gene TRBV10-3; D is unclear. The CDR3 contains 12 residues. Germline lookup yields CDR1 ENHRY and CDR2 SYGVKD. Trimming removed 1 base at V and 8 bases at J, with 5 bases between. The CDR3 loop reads CAISEFPGELFF. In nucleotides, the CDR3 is TGTGCCATCAGTGAGTTCCCGGGGGAGCTGTTTTTT.

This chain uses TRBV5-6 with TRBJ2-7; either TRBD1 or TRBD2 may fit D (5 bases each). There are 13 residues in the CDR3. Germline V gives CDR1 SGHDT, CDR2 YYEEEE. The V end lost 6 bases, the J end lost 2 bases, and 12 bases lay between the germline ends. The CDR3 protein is CASNRDGPYEQYF. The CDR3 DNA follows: TGTGCCAGCAACCGGGACGGACCCTACGAGCAGTACTTC. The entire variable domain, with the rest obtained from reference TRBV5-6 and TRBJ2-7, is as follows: DAGVTQSPTHLIKTRGQQVTLRCSPKSGHDTVSWYQQALGQGPQFIFQYYEEEERQRGNFPDRFSGHQFPNYSSELNVNALLLGDSALYLCASNRDGPYEQYFGPGTRLTVT.

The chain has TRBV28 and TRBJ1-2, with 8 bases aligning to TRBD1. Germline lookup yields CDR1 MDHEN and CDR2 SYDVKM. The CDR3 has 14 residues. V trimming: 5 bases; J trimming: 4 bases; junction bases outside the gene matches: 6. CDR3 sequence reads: CASSKGQAGYGYTF. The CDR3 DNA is TGTGCCAGCAGTAAGGGACAGGCAGGCTATGGCTACACCTTC.

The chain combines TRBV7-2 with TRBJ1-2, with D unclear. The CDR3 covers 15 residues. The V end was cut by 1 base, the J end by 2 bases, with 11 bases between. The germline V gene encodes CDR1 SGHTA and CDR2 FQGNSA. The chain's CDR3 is CASSLVLGRNYGYTF. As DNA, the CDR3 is TGTGCCAGCAGCTTAGTTTTAGGGAGAAACTATGGCTACACCTTC.

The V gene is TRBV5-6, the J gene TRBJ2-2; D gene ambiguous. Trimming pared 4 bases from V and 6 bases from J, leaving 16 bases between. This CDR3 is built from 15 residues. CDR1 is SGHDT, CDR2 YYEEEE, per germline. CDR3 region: CASSVSLTVSGELFF. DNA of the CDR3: TGTGCCAGCAGCGTCAGCCTTACAGTTTCCGGGGAGCTGTTTTTT.

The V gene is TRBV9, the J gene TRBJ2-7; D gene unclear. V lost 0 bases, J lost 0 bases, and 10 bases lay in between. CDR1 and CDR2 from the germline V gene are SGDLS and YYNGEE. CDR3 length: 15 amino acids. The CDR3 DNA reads TGTGCCAGCAGCGTAGATCTGGGAAGCTCCTACGAGCAGTACTTC. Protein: CASSVDLGSSYEQYF.

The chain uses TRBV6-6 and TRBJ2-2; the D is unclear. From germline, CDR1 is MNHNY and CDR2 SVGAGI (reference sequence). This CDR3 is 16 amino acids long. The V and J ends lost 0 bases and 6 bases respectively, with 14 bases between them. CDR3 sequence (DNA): TGTGCCAGCAGTTACTCAGAAGGGAAGTTCTCCGGGGAGCTGTTTTTT. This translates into CASSYSEGKFSGELFF.

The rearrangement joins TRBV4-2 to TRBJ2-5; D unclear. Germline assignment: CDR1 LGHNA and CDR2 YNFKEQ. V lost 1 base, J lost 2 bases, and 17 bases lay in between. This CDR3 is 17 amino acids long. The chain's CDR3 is CASSQAPSAQKQETQYF. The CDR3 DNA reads TGTGCCAGCAGCCAAGCCCCTTCTGCACAGAAACAAGAGACCCAGTACTTC.

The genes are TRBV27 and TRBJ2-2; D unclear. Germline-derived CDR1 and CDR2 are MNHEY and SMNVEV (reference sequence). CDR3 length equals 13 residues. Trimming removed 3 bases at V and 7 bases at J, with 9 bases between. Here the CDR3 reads CASSFRRSGELFF. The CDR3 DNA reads TGTGCCAGCAGTTTTAGGCGGAGCGGGGAGCTGTTTTTT.

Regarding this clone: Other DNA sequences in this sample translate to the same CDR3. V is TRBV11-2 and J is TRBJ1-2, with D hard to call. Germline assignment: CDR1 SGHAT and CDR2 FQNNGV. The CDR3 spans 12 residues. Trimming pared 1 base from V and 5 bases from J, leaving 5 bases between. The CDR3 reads CASSLGGYGYTF. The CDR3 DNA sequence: TGTGCCAGCAGCTTAGGGGGATATGGCTACACCTTC.

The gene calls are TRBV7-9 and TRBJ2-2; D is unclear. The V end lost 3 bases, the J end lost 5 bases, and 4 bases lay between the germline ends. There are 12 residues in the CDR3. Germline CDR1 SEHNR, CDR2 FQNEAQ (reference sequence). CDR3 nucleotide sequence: TGTGCCAGCAGCTTCTTAACCGGGGAGCTGTTTTTT. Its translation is CASSFLTGELFF.

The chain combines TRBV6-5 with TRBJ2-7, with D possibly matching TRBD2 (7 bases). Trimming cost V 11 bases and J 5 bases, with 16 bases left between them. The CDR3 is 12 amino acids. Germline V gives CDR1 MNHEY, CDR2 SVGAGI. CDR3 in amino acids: CAGSGGWNEQYF. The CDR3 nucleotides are TGTGCCGGTTCGGGGGGCTGGAACGAGCAGTACTTC.

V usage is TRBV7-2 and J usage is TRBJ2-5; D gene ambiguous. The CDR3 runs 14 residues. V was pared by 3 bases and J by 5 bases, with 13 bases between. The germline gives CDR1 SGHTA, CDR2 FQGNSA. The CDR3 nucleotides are TGTGCCAGCAGCTTTACGGTGGGCCTGGAGACCCAGTACTTC. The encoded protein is CASSFTVGLETQYF.

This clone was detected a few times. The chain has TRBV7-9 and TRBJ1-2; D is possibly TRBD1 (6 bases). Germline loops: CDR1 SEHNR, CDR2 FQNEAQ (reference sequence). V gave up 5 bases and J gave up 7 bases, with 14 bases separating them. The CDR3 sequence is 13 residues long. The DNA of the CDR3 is TGTGCCAGCAGCCAGGGCCAGGGGAGTGGCTACACCTTC. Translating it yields CASSQGQGSGYTF.

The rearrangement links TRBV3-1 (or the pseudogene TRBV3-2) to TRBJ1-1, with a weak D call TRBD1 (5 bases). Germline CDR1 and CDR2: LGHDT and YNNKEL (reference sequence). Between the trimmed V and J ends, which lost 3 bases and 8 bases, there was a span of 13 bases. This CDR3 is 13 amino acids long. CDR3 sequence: CASSQKGPVEAFF. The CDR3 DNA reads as TGTGCCAGCAGCCAGAAGGGACCTGTGGAAGCTTTCTTT.

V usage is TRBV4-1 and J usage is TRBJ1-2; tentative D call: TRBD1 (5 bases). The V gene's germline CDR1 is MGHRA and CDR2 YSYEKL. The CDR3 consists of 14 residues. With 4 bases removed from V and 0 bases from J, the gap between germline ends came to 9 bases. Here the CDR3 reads CASSRGSANYGYTF. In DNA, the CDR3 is TGCGCCAGCAGCCGGGGCTCTGCTAACTATGGCTACACCTTC.